Below are 21 T cell receptor beta chains sequenced from a single sample in a study of blood T cells in healthy people across ages. Then a second PCR, running about 6 to 11 cycles, was carried out with a sample-barcoded 5' primer and a J-beta primer mix. TCRdb processed the 5' RACE reads anew with MiXCR; each CDR3 protein has one entry. The table has around 800,000 distinct CDR3 sequences, 44% seen once. Sequencing was done on a sample of blood. The receptors originated from a man aged 60-69 years in good health.

The chain combines TRBV3-1 with TRBJ2-7; TRBD1 aligns across 7 bases. The CDR3 extends over 15 amino acids. J gave up 3 bases and V 8 bases, and 13 bases lay outside the gene matches. Germline assignment: CDR1 LGHDT and CDR2 YNNKEL (reference sequence). Here the CDR3 DNA reads TGTGCCAGCTTTCAAAAGACTTCAGGGGGCTACGAGCAGTACTTC. Protein sequence: CASFQKTSGGYEQYF.

The chain joins TRBV3-1 to TRBJ2-5; the D call may be TRBD1 or TRBD2 (6 bases each). Per the germline V gene, CDR1 is LGHDT and CDR2 is YNNKEL (reference sequence). The CDR3 runs 15 residues. V was trimmed by 3 bases and J by 5 bases, leaving 16 bases between them. The CDR3 loop is CASSHRGLGTETQYF. CDR3 nucleotide sequence: TGTGCCAGCAGCCACCGGGGGCTGGGGACGGAGACCCAGTACTTC.

Comments on this clonotype: Germline and junction disagree at one end, which may indicate a read error. The chain has TRBV2 and TRBJ2-3; 10 bases agree with TRBD1. The CDR3 spans 15 residues. Per germline, CDR1 SNHLY and CDR2 FYNNEI. In nucleotides, the CDR3 is TGTGCCAGCAGCGCTACCGGACAGGGGGGCGATATGCAGTATTTT. Encoded protein: CASSATGQGGDMQYF.

V usage is TRBV28 and J usage is TRBJ2-3, with a possible D match to TRBD1 (5 bases). Germline CDR1 is MDHEN and CDR2 is SYDVKM. This CDR3 spans 15 amino acids. Trimming stripped 5 bases from V and 3 bases from J, with 15 bases between. The CDR3 region is CASSPAGYETDTQYF. For the CDR3, the DNA is TGTGCCAGCAGTCCCGCAGGGTACGAAACAGATACGCAGTATTTT.

The V gene is TRBV12-3 or TRBV12-4, the J gene TRBJ1-6; D remains ambiguous. V shed 6 bases and J shed 8 bases, with 17 bases lying between them. The CDR3 length is 15 residues. DNA for the CDR3: TGTGCCAGCAGCCTGGCCAGAGCGGAGCATTCACCCCTCCACTTT. Its protein product is CASSLARAEHSPLHF.

Remarks on this clonotype: A much bigger clone sits one base away, suggesting this may be a read error. The chain is built from TRBV12-3 or TRBV12-4 and TRBJ2-3; TRBD1 agrees at 8 bases. The CDR3 is 16 residues long. The CDR3 DNA reads as TGTGCCAGCAGTTTCTTTCAGGGGGCAATCACAGATATGCAGTATTTT. Translating it yields CASSFFQGAITDMQYF.

The V call is TRBV6-2 or TRBV6-3, the J call TRBJ1-1, with D perhaps TRBD1 (6 bases). V lost 7 bases and J 3 bases, leaving 15 bases between the germline ends. The CDR3 covers 14 residues. Germline values: CDR1 MNHEY, CDR2 SVGEGT. The CDR3 sequence: CASTPGTLDTEAFF. As DNA, the CDR3 is TGTGCCAGCACCCCTGGGACATTGGACACTGAAGCTTTCTTT.

This clonotype was counted only a few times. The CDR3 loop reads CASSLGLGGGTDTQYF. The CDR3 DNA reads as TGTGCCAGCAGCTTAGGGCTCGGGGGTGGGACAGATACGCAGTATTTT. This chain uses TRBV7-2 with TRBJ2-3; D possibly corresponds to TRBD2 (6 bases). Trimming removed 1 base at V and 3 bases at J, with 14 bases between. CDR3 size: 16 residues. In germline, CDR1 is SGHTA, CDR2 FQGNSA.

In its sample, this clonotype was seen a few times. This rearrangement joins TRBV14 to TRBJ2-7, with 10 bases identical to TRBD1. Germline loops: CDR1 SGHDN, CDR2 FVKESK. V was pared by 4 bases and J by 3 bases, with 3 bases of the junction left unmatched. The CDR3 is made up of 14 amino acids. In nucleotides, the CDR3 is TGTGCCAGCAGCCCGACAGGGGGCTACTACGAGCAGTACTTC. Encoded protein: CASSPTGGYYEQYF. Full variable domain (remainder filled in from reference TRBV14 and TRBJ2-7): EAGVTQFPSHSVIEKGQTVTLRCDPISGHDNLYWYRRVMGKEIKFLLHFVKESKQDESGMPNNRFLAERTGGTYSTLKVQPAELEDSGVYFCASSPTGGYYEQYFGPGTRLTVT.

There are a few counts of this clonotype. The gene calls are TRBV4-1 and TRBJ2-5; possible D gene TRBD2, 7 bases. The CDR3 sequence is 15 residues long. Trimming stripped 6 bases from V and 6 bases from J, with 20 bases between. CDR1 and CDR2 (germline): MGHRA, YSYEKL. The CDR3 here is CASSTEPGGPKTQYF. The CDR3 nucleotides read TGCGCCAGCAGTACTGAGCCCGGGGGGCCGAAGACCCAGTACTTC.

The chain joins TRBV20-1 to TRBJ2-1; D perhaps matches TRBD2 (6 bases). Trimming took 0 bases from V and 0 from J, leaving 15 bases between them. Germline lookup yields CDR1 DFQATT and CDR2 SNEGSKA (reference sequence). The CDR3 length is 17 residues. The CDR3 loop is CSARDRPGLRSYNEQFF. The CDR3 bases are TGCAGTGCTAGAGATCGGCCGGGACTCCGCTCCTACAATGAGCAGTTCTTC.

This clonotype was found a few times. The rearrangement links TRBV5-5 to TRBJ2-5; 7 bases line up with TRBD2. The V segment lost 2 bases and the J segment 1 base; nucleotides outside the gene matches: 2. Germline CDR1 SGHKS, CDR2 YYEKEE (reference sequence). The CDR3 is 14 amino acids. CDR3 in DNA: TGTGCCAGCAGCTTCGGGGGGACCCAAGAGACCCAGTACTTC. Translated: CASSFGGTQETQYF.

Concerning this clonotype: One end of the junction fails to match germline, which may point to a read error. The rearrangement uses TRBV5-5 and TRBJ2-4; TRBD1 matches at 7 bases. The J call may be in error: the DNA end matches TRBJ2-7 better. CDR3 length: 14 amino acids. From germline, CDR1 is SGHKS and CDR2 YYEKEE (reference sequence). The CDR3 reads CASNLPGQAYEQYF. Here the CDR3 DNA reads TGTGCCAGCAACTTGCCCGGACAGGCCTACGAGCAGTACTTC.

To note about this clonotype: This may come from a read error, since a much larger clone is one base off. This CDR3 reads CTSSPRTGRNEQFF. The DNA for the CDR3 is TGTACCAGCAGCCCCCGGACAGGGCGGAATGAGCAGTTCTTC. This chain connects TRBV7-7 to TRBJ2-1; 8 bases fit TRBD1. The length of the CDR3 is 14 residues. Germline-derived CDR1 and CDR2 are SSHAT and FNYEAQ (reference sequence).

CDR3 nucleotide sequence: TGTGCCAGCAGCACCGGGACTAGTACCTACGAGCAGTACTTC. Translating it yields CASSTGTSTYEQYF. The V and J genes are TRBV7-2 and TRBJ2-7; 8 positions match TRBD2. Losses at the gene ends were 5 bases for V and 2 bases for J; bases not matched to a gene: 5. This CDR3 is 14 amino acids long. Germline loops: CDR1 SGHTA, CDR2 FQGNSA.

This sequence joins TRBV5-1 and TRBJ2-3; 9 bases line up with TRBD1. V was clipped by 3 bases and J by 0 bases; unmatched bases: 2. The length of the CDR3 is 15 residues. The germline CDR1 and CDR2 sequences are SGHRS and YFSETQ. The CDR3 reads CASSYRGRSTDTQYF. In DNA, the CDR3 is TGCGCCAGCAGCTACAGGGGGCGCAGCACAGATACGCAGTATTTT. The full variable domain, rest sourced from reference TRBV5-1 and TRBJ2-3, is KAGVTQTPRYLIKTRGQQVTLSCSPISGHRSVSWYQQTPGQGLQFLFEYFSETQRNKGNFPGRFSGRQFSNSRSEMNVSTLELGDSALYLCASSYRGRSTDTQYFGPGTRLTVL.

This clonotype turned up a few times. The chain links TRBV12-3 or TRBV12-4 to TRBJ2-5, with D possibly being TRBD1 (6 bases). V gave up 6 bases and J gave up 1 base, with 9 bases separating them. The CDR3 contains 13 residues. CDR3 region: CASRDSPQETQYF. The CDR3 region has the DNA TGTGCCAGCAGGGACAGCCCCCAAGAGACCCAGTACTTC.

This clonotype was seen once. The chain employs TRBV6-6 and TRBJ2-5; D might be TRBD2 (7 bases). The length of the CDR3 is 15 residues. Deletions cut 2 bases from V and 11 bases from J, with 21 bases between. Germline V gene data show CDR1 as MNHNY and CDR2 as SVGAGI (reference sequence). CDR3 sequence (DNA): TGTGCCAGCAGTTACGGGGGGGCCTATATGTATGAGCAGTACTTC. Amino acid sequence: CASSYGGAYMYEQYF.

The chain joins TRBV11-2 to TRBJ2-7; D remains ambiguous. The V end lost 11 bases, the J end lost 5 bases, and 7 bases lay between the germline ends. The CDR3 spans 9 residues. The germline V gene encodes CDR1 SGHAT and CDR2 FQNNGV. The CDR3 here is CAPGDEQYF. Written as DNA, the CDR3 is TGTGCCCCCGGCGACGAGCAGTACTTC.

About this clonotype itself: Germline is not matched at one junction end, which may reflect a read error. The chain is built from TRBV6-6 and TRBJ2-7; 8 nucleotides align to TRBD1. This CDR3 is built from 12 residues. Per the germline V gene, CDR1 is MNHNY and CDR2 is SVGAGI (reference sequence). This CDR3 reads CASTGGSYELYF. The CDR3 DNA is TGTGCCAGCACAGGGGGCAGTTACGAGCTGTACTTC.

This clonotype was seen only a few times. The chain carries TRBV5-1 and TRBJ2-7; unclear D gene. The CDR3 extends over 14 amino acids. The V and J ends lost 0 bases and 5 bases respectively, with 12 bases between them. Germline assignment: CDR1 SGHRS and CDR2 YFSETQ. The CDR3 reads CASSLVSGSDEQYF. The DNA for the CDR3 is TGCGCCAGCAGCTTGGTATCGGGCAGCGACGAGCAGTACTTC. The full variable domain, with the rest looked up from reference TRBV5-1 and TRBJ2-7, is KAGVTQTPRYLIKTRGQQVTLSCSPISGHRSVSWYQQTPGQGLQFLFEYFSETQRNKGNFPGRFSGRQFSNSRSEMNVSTLELGDSALYLCASSLVSGSDEQYFGPGTRLTVT.